The text below deals with one TCR beta chain. Its antigen remains unidentified. One base away there is no much larger clone; base qualities are not given. The data were taken from a study of blood T cell repertoires in COVID-19 (dated by TCRdb to 2018 to 2021). Study-level background: Collaborator samples came from the United States, Italy and Spain and covered acute and convalescent phases of COVID-19. Where available, HLA class I and class II types were obtained from metadata supplied by the sample provider rather than from assay-based typing. A freely available public database, intended as a resource for researchers studying the immune response to SARS-CoV-2, is where the repertoires were released. A de-identified subject ID, COVID-19 status, age in years and sex were almost always included in the sample metadata. The material from the prospective study consisted of cDNA or gDNA derived from T cells, B-cell-depleted T cells, or PBMCs. Subjects who had been exposed to COVID-19, were actively infected with it, or had recovered from it provided the deeply sampled blood TCRbeta repertoires that made up the dataset. Samples were obtained from the ongoing ImmuneRACE study (first 160 participants) and from 1,200 or so subjects provided by 6 global collaborators.

A second Seattle source provided samples from volunteer blood donors who had recovered from COVID-19. Collaborating institutions collected whole blood in K2EDTA tubes following their own protocols. For TCRbeta analysis, collaborators shipped samples as frozen whole blood, isolated PBMCs, or DNA extracted from either of those sample types. The CDR3 runs 17 residues from the cysteine to the phenylalanine. Only the CDR3 region is kept as DNA, spanning 51 bases read in frame from base 1. V has 7 bases trimmed and J has 1 base trimmed; junction bases matching no gene number 10. CDR1 and CDR2 are read off the germline V gene (reference sequence) as LNHDA and SQIVND. TCRbeta CDR3 regions were amplified from genomic DNA by means of the immunoSEQ Assay, a bias-controlled multiplex PCR. The study's own analysis went as follows. The number of nucleated cells in each sample was estimated from the amplification of reference gene primers within the assay. To quantify the absolute abundance of each unique TCRbeta CDR3 rearrangement, sequence reads were collapsed and filtered. For each sample, productive Simpson clonality was calculated as the square root of Simpson's diversity index across productive rearrangements. Sourced from immuneACCESS, this table was stored by TCRdb with only in-frame sequences that have V and J called. A share of the clones is absent; for the studies checked, an unresolved V gene accounts for under half, and the remainder has no known explanation. The V and J calls and clone size are taken from that table; D and trimming were inferred from the DNA. For this sample the table gives a few hundred thousand clones, of which around 88% were detected only once. The ten largest clones represent 5.5% to 7% of the sample.

What the research found in general, with its limitations: How much clinical and demographic metadata was included differed by source and by participant, and the metadata was provided uncurated.

The source of this sequence is a woman aged 25 to 39 who had recovered from COVID-19. The V gene is TRBV19 and the J gene is TRBJ2-6, with 7 bases aligning to TRBD1. The sequenced sample consisted of peripheral blood. The DNA sequence follows: TGTGCCAGTACCGCGACAGGGCTAGGGTCTGGGGCCAACGTCCTGACTTTC. Translated, it gives CASTATGLGSGANVLTF.